This T cell receptor beta chain is drawn from a study of post-analysis software for immune sequencing data. General study findings and limits: With TRBV5-6, TRBV5-1 and TRBV20-1 included, a handful of TRBV segments were more frequent in patients than in controls.

The table lists this clonotype with a few counts. Its antigen remains unidentified. The CDR3 totals 15 residues. The V segment lost 0 bases and the J segment 5 bases; nucleotides outside the gene matches: 7. Germline lookup yields CDR1 SQVTM and CDR2 ANQGSEA. The library was made from cDNA and included unique molecular identifiers. MiXCR, applied by TCRdb to the PCR reads, yields one record per CDR3 protein. Of about 540,000 distinct CDR3 sequences listed, around 34% are singletons. Sequencing used blood. This TCR derives from a girl under 18 with multiple sclerosis. This rearrangement joins TRBV29-1 to TRBJ2-5; TRBD2 aligns across 9 bases. As DNA, the CDR3 is TGCAGCGTTGAAGAGGGCCTAGCGGGGATCGAGACCCAGTACTTC. Protein product: CSVEEGLAGIETQYF.